These 7 T cell receptor beta chains were sequenced from one sample in a study of T cells in Graves' hyperthyroidism and ophthalmopathy. The source material, RNA transcripts, was used to amplify TCR beta CDR3 regions. The HTBI set primed first-round TCR CDR3 RT-PCR. Via MiXCR, TCRdb re-called the multiplex PCR reads, giving one row per CDR3 protein. The sample holds roughly 500,000 distinct CDR3 sequences, around 46% seen once. Sequenced sample: peripheral blood or thyroid tissue (not recorded which). The receptors were gathered from an adult woman with Graves' disease, either hyperthyroidism or ophthalmopathy (not recorded which).

CDR3 sequence: CASRTISTGSNTEAFF. The CDR3 DNA reads as TGTGCCAGTAGGACTATATCGACAGGTTCGAACACTGAAGCTTTCTTT. This chain links TRBV19 with TRBJ1-1; D is perhaps TRBD1 (6 bases). CDR3 length: 16 residues. Between the trimmed V and J ends, which lost 6 bases and 1 base, there was a span of 18 bases. CDR1 is LNHDA, CDR2 SQIVND, per germline (reference sequence).

V usage is TRBV20-1 and J usage is TRBJ1-2; 9 bases line up with TRBD1. The CDR3 loop spans 14 amino acids. Germline V gene data show CDR1 as DFQATT and CDR2 as SNEGSKA (reference sequence). V shed 6 bases, J shed 8 bases, and the junction held 13 bases outside the gene matches. CDR3 DNA: TGCAGTGCGCGGTCCGGGACAGGGACGAGCGGCTACACCTTC. As protein: CSARSGTGTSGYTF.

Comments on this clonotype: One base away lies a much larger clone, so this may be a sequencing read error. The chain is built from TRBV7-9 and TRBJ1-1, with D hard to call. The length of the CDR3 is 10 residues. CDR1 is SEHNR, CDR2 FQNEAQ, per germline (reference sequence). V gave up 6 bases and J gave up 4 bases, with 3 bases separating them. The CDR3 spells CASRSTEAFF. The DNA for the CDR3 is TGTGCCAGCAGAAGCACTGAAGCTTTCTTT.

The V and J genes are TRBV28 and TRBJ1-3, with a tentative D call TRBD1 (6 bases). This CDR3 spans 13 amino acids. Germline CDR1 reads MDHEN; CDR2 reads SYDVKM. V lost 8 bases to trimming and J lost 6 bases, with 14 bases between them. CDR3 in amino acids: CASWSTGKNTIYF. CDR3 bases: TGTGCCAGCTGGAGTACAGGGAAAAACACCATATATTTT.

In its sample, this clonotype was seen many times. The rearrangement joins TRBV9 to TRBJ1-6; the D gene is possibly TRBD1 (5 bases). V lost 4 bases, J lost 5 bases, and 13 bases lay in between. This CDR3 contains 15 residues. Germline CDR1 SGDLS, CDR2 YYNGEE. CDR3 DNA: TGTGCCAGCAGCCCGTTCGGGGACCATAATTCACCCCTCCACTTT. Translating gives CASSPFGDHNSPLHF.

This clonotype showed up many times. The chain carries TRBV5-6 and TRBJ2-5; TRBD2 matches at 12 bases. Losses at the gene ends were 2 bases for V and 5 bases for J; bases not matched to a gene: 4. This CDR3 is built from 15 residues. Germline V gene data show CDR1 as SGHDT and CDR2 as YYEEEE. CDR3 sequence reads: CASSLPSGRGETQYF. The DNA for the CDR3 is TGTGCCAGCAGCTTACCTAGCGGGAGGGGGGAGACCCAGTACTTC. The complete variable domain, with remaining parts taken from reference TRBV5-6 and TRBJ2-5, reads DAGVTQSPTHLIKTRGQQVTLRCSPKSGHDTVSWYQQALGQGPQFIFQYYEEEERQRGNFPDRFSGHQFPNYSSELNVNALLLGDSALYLCASSLPSGRGETQYFGPGTRLLVL.

This clonotype was recorded at least ten times. V gene TRBV6-5 combines with J gene TRBJ2-7; D unclear. V was pared by 4 bases and J by 1 base, with 11 bases between. The CDR3 extends over 14 amino acids. In germline, CDR1 is MNHEY, CDR2 SVGAGI. CDR3 in amino acids: CASSSGKHSYEQYF. CDR3 nucleotide sequence: TGTGCCAGCAGTTCGGGTAAACATTCCTACGAGCAGTACTTC.